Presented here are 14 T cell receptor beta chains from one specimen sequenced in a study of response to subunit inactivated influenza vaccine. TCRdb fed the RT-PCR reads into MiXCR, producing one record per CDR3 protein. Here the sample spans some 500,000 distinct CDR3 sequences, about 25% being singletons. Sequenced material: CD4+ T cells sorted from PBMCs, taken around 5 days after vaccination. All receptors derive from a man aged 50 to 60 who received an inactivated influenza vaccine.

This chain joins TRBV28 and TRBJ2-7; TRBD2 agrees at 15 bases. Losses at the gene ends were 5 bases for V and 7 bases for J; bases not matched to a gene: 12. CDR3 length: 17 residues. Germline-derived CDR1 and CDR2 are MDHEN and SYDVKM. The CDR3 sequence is CASSLVGTSGRFAEQYF. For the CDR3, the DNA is TGTGCCAGCAGTCTTGTAGGGACTAGCGGGAGGTTTGCTGAGCAGTACTTC.

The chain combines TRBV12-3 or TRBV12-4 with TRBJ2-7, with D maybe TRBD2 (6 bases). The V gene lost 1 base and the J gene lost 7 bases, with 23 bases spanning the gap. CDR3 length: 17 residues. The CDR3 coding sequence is TGTGCCAGCAGTTTAGGGGAACTTACGGGGGATCCTAGTGAGCAGTACTTC. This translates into CASSLGELTGDPSEQYF.

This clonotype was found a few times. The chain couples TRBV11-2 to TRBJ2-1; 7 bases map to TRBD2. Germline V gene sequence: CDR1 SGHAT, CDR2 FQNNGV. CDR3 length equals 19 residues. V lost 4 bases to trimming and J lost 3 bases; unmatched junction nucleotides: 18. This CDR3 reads CASSSSAGWRGTYYNEQFF. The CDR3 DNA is TGTGCCAGCAGCTCATCAGCTGGGTGGCGGGGGACTTACTACAATGAGCAGTTCTTC. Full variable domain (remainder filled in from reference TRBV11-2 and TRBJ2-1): EAGVAQSPRYKIIEKRQSVAFWCNPISGHATLYWYQQILGQGPKLLIQFQNNGVVDDSQLPKDRFSAERLKGVDSTLKIQPAKLEDSAVYLCASSSSAGWRGTYYNEQFFGPGTRLTVL.

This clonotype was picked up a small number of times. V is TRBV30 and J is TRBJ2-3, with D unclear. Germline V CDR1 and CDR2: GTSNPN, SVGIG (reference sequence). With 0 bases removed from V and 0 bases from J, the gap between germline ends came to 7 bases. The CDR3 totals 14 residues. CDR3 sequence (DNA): TGTGCCTGGAGTGTACGGCGGAGCACAGATACGCAGTATTTT. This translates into CAWSVRRSTDTQYF.

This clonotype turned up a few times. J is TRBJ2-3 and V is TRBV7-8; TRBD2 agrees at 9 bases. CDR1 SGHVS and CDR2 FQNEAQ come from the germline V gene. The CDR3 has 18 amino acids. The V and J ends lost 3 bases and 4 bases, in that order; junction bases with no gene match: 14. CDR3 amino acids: CASSLGASGGFVADTQYF. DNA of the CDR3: TGTGCCAGCAGCTTGGGGGCGAGCGGGGGGTTCGTCGCAGATACGCAGTATTTT.

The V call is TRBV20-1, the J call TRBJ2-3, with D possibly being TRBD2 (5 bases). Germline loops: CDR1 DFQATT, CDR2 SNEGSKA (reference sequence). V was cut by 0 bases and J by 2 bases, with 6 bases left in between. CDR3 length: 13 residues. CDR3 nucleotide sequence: TGCAGTGCTAGAGAGAGGGACACAGATACGCAGTATTTT. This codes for CSARERDTDTQYF.

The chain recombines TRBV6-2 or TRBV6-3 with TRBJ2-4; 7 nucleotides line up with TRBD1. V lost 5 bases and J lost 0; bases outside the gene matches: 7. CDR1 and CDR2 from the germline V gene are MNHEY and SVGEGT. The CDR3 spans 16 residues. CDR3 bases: TGTGCCAGCAGTAACACAGGGGAGATAGCCAAAAACATTCAGTACTTC. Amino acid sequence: CASSNTGEIAKNIQYF.

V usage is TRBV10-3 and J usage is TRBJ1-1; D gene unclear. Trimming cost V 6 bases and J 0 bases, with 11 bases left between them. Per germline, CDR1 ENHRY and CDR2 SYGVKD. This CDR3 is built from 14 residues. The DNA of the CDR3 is TGTGCCATCAGCGCCGGACGCTTGAACACTGAAGCTTTCTTT. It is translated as CAISAGRLNTEAFF.

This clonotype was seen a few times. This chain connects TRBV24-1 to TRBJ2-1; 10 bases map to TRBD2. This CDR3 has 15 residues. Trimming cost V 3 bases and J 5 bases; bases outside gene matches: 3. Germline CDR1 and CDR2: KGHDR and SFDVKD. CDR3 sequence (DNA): TGTGCCACCAGTGATGCGGGACTAGCGAACAATGAGCAGTTCTTC. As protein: CATSDAGLANNEQFF.

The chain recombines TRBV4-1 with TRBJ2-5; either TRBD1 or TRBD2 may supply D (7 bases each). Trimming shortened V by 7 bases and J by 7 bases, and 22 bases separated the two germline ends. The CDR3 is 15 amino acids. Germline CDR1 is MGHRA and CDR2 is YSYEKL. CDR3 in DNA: TGCGCCAGCACCCCCCAGGGGGGGGGCGCGGGGACCCAGTACTTC. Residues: CASTPQGGGAGTQYF.

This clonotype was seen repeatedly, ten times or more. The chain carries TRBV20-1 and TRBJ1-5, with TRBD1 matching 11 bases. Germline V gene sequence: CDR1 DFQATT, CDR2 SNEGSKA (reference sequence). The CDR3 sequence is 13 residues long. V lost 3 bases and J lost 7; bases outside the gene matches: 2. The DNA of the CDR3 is TGCAGTGCTAGGGGACAGGGGGGCCAGCCCCAGCATTTT. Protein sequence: CSARGQGGQPQHF.

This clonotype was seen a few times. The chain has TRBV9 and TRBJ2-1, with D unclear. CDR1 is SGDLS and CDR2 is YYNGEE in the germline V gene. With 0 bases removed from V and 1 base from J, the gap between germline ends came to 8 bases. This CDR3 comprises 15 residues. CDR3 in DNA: TGTGCCAGCAGCGTAGGGGCGGAATCCTACAATGAGCAGTTCTTC. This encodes CASSVGAESYNEQFF.

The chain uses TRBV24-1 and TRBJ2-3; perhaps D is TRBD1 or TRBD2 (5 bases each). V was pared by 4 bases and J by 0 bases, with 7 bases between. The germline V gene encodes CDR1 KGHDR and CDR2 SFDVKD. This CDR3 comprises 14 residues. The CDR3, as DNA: TGTGCCACCAGTGACTGGGACAGCACAGATACGCAGTATTTT. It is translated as CATSDWDSTDTQYF.

The CDR3 reads CASSLVFGGPWETQYF. In nucleotides, the CDR3 is TGTGCCAGCAGCTTAGTTTTTGGGGGGCCGTGGGAGACCCAGTACTTC. The chain combines TRBV11-2 with TRBJ2-5; D may be TRBD1 or TRBD2 (6 bases each). Trimming cost V 1 base and J 5 bases, with 17 bases left between them. This CDR3 is 16 amino acids long. Germline lookup yields CDR1 SGHAT and CDR2 FQNNGV.